The entry that follows covers one TCR beta chain sequence. The data derive from a study of control samples from healthy donors and cancer patients. The data were produced by immunoSEQ multiplex PCR, yet TCRdb's version contains in-frame clones alone and is incomplete. The data show more than 85,000 clones, with roughly 85% seen just once and about 13% held by the top ten. V dropped 5 bases and J dropped 4; count of bases not matched to a gene: 10. The germline V gene encodes CDR1 SGHTA and CDR2 FQGNSA. The CDR3 spans 15 residues. The rearrangement joins TRBV7-2 to TRBJ1-2, with 7 positions matching TRBD1. This TCR came from a woman between 45 and 60 years old in good health. Sequencing used blood. The CDR3 nucleotides read TGTGCCAGCAGCGTTACAGGGGCGCGATCCTATGGCTACACCTTC. Protein sequence: CASSVTGARSYGYTF.